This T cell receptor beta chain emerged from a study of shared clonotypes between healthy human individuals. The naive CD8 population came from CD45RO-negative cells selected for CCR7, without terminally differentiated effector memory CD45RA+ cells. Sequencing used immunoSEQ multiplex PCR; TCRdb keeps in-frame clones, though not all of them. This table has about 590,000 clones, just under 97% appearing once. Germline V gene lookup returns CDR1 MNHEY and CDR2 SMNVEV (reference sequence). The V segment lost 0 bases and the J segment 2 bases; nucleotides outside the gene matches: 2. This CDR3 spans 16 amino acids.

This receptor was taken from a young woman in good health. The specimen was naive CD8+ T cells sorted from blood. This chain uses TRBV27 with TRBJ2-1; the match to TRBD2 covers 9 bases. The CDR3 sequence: CASSLSAGGPYNEQFF. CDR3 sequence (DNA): TGTGCCAGCAGTTTATCCGCGGGAGGGCCCTACAATGAGCAGTTCTTC.